Listed below are T cell receptor beta chains from one sample, sequenced in a study of blood T cell repertoires in COVID-19. The assay was immunoSEQ multiplex PCR, and TCRdb's table has in-frame clones only and misses some. In the table there are some 220,000 clones, under 90% of which are singletons. Sequenced: peripheral blood. These receptors all come from a woman aged 55-69 years who had recovered from COVID-19. CDR3s include the opening cysteine and the closing phenylalanine or tryptophan.

V gene	J gene	CDR3 protein
TRBV4-1	TRBJ2-3	CASSRILGGTQYF
TRBV7-9	TRBJ2-5	CASRPSGGETQYF
TRBV30	TRBJ1-5	CAWGRPNQPQHF
TRBV11-2	TRBJ1-6	CASSSLNRGGYSPLHF
TRBV14	TRBJ1-2	CASSRDRSIYGYTF
TRBV14	TRBJ2-7	CASSQDRGSSYEQYF
TRBV9	TRBJ2-7	CASSVDGRGEEQYF
TRBV2	TRBJ2-1	CASKAGGGSSYNEQFF
TRBV6-5	TRBJ1-6	CASSFDRGRSPLHF
TRBV7-8	TRBJ1-3	CASSSPGGGSGNTIYF
TRBV5-1	TRBJ2-3	CASSLGLAGGTDTQYF
TRBV20-1	TRBJ1-1	CSASPGTGLTEAFF
TRBV2	TRBJ1-2	CASSVGQGGDYGYTF
TRBV28	TRBJ1-5	CASSVNQPQHF
TRBV5-4	TRBJ2-3	CASSPTSGATDTQYF
TRBV29-1	TRBJ1-5	CSASTGGYNQPQHF
TRBV2	TRBJ2-6	CASSEVFMAGGANVLTF
TRBV29-1	TRBJ2-5	CSVEGPDQETQYF
TRBV7-9	TRBJ1-2	CASSQNPGQRGYTF
TRBV5-1	TRBJ1-4	CASSFATDRGEKLFF
TRBV6-6	TRBJ2-7	CASSPPATGRRLEQYF
TRBV9	TRBJ1-2	CASSVLDSPRYGYTF
TRBV6-6	TRBJ1-5	CASSYNRAQPQHF
TRBV18	TRBJ2-7	CASSPPVQREQYF
TRBV2	TRBJ2-1	CASRPGSIDNEQFF
TRBV9	TRBJ2-1	CASSVGAHVVGEQFF
TRBV3-1/TRBV3-2	TRBJ1-1	CASSQSSGDTEAFF
TRBV7-3	TRBJ1-1	CASSITGMLNTEAFF
TRBV7-2	TRBJ1-5	CASQTSGGNQPQHF
TRBV12-3/TRBV12-4	TRBJ2-5	CASRQGAGQTQYF
TRBV10-1	TRBJ1-3	CASLAPDRGLRGLLAGNTIYF
TRBV27	TRBJ2-7	CASSLGTGPYEQYF
TRBV9	TRBJ2-3	CASSISGGIDTQYF
TRBV5-1	TRBJ2-1	CASRYSGGLYNEQFF
TRBV12-3/TRBV12-4	TRBJ1-2	CASSPQGGGYTF
TRBV6-6	TRBJ1-5	CASSSGGGNQPQHF
TRBV3-1/TRBV3-2	TRBJ1-5	CASSSTGFGNQPQHF
TRBV7-8	TRBJ2-5	CASSSERGETQYF
TRBV12-3/TRBV12-4	TRBJ2-3	CASSISTDTQYF
TRBV18	TRBJ2-2	CASSPSKNTGELFF
TRBV7-8	TRBJ1-2	CASSLAVGPIYGYTF
TRBV27	TRBJ1-2	CASRSRRDIGGHYGYTF
TRBV19	TRBJ2-3	CASSILQATDTQYF
TRBV11-1	TRBJ2-5	CASSSTDKETQYF
TRBV27	TRBJ1-1	CASSRTGRNTEAFF
TRBV7-2	TRBJ2-3	CASSPMGGGTDTQYF
TRBV5-1	TRBJ2-7	CASSYQGSYEQYF
TRBV5-6	TRBJ1-5	CASSLASYNQPQHF
TRBV11-2	TRBJ2-5	CASSMTVETQYF
TRBV30	TRBJ1-5	CAWGTPNQPQHF
TRBV3-1/TRBV3-2	TRBJ2-5	CASSQGVVAGSQETQYF
TRBV13	TRBJ1-3	CASSSRQSGNTIYF
TRBV7-9	TRBJ2-5	CASSFTGGKETQYF